Reported below is one TCR beta chain. Its antigen remains unknown. The source of the sample is a study of T-cell reconstitution after alpha-beta-depleted transplantation in children. Broader study findings: Reports say that about two months after transplant, the alpha-beta T cells came out of several hundred graft clones that had expanded. Elevated TCRbeta diversity at day 60 was traced, in some patients, to surviving recipient T cells and thymic progenitors. Most T-cell counts and diversity one year after the transplant came from T cells that were newly produced.

Preparation of the TCRbeta library involved a method that used unique molecular identifiers. MiXCR, applied by TCRdb to the PCR reads, yields one record per CDR3 protein. The sample carries some 460,000 distinct CDR3 sequences, 16% recorded once. This CDR3 has 16 residues. V gave up 4 bases and J gave up 2 bases; unmatched junction bases: 7. CDR1 and CDR2 (germline): MNHNS, SASEGT. The source was PBMCs, mostly from graft donor cells, collected 360 days after TCRalphabeta/CD19-depleted stem cell transplant. The chain carries TRBV6-1 and TRBJ2-3; 9 nucleotides line up with TRBD2. This TCR was sampled from a boy younger than two who had a stem cell transplant for Wiskott-Aldrich syndrome, so the T cells may come from the graft donor. Written as DNA, the CDR3 is TGTGCCAGCAGTGTATTAGCGGGAGCTGCCACAGATACGCAGTATTTT. Residues: CASSVLAGAATDTQYF.